One sample yielded the 12 T cell receptor beta chains listed below, sequenced in a study of cytotoxic CD8 clonotypes in ibrutinib-treated CLL. The protocol was immunoSEQ multiplex PCR, while the TCRdb copy is restricted to in-frame clones and leaves out a portion. In the table there are about 50,000 clones, roughly 85% of which are singletons. Here the sequenced sample was PBMCs, taken after 24 months of ibrutinib treatment. The receptors come from a human donor with chronic lymphocytic leukemia.

The CDR3: CASSSAGGRTEAFF. As DNA, the CDR3 is TGCGCCAGCAGCTCCGCAGGGGGCAGGACTGAAGCTTTCTTT. The rearrangement uses TRBV5-1 and TRBJ1-1; 8 bases line up with TRBD1. Germline trimming cut 3 bases from V and 5 bases from J; bases unmatched to any gene: 6. The CDR3 covers 14 residues. Germline V lookup: CDR1 SGHRS, CDR2 YFSETQ. Full variable domain (outside the CDR3, taken from reference TRBV5-1 and TRBJ1-1): KAGVTQTPRYLIKTRGQQVTLSCSPISGHRSVSWYQQTPGQGLQFLFEYFSETQRNKGNFPGRFSGRQFSNSRSEMNVSTLELGDSALYLCASSSAGGRTEAFFGQGTRLTVV.

J is TRBJ2-7 and V is TRBV6-5; D is uncertain. The ends were cut back, 9 bases at V and 3 bases at J, with 6 bases in the middle. This CDR3 spans 10 amino acids. Germline V gives CDR1 MNHEY, CDR2 SVGAGI. This CDR3 is CASGRYEQYF. The CDR3 bases are TGTGCCAGTGGCCGCTACGAGCAGTACTTC.

V usage is TRBV11-2 and J usage is TRBJ2-2; no clear D gene. V was trimmed by 3 bases and J by 4 bases, leaving 9 bases between them. In germline, CDR1 is SGHAT, CDR2 FQNNGV. The CDR3 runs to 14 residues. The CDR3 coding sequence is TGTGCCAGCAGCTTTATCGGGTCCACCGGGGAGCTGTTTTTT. Its translation: CASSFIGSTGELFF.

The chain employs TRBV7-8 and TRBJ2-7; TRBD2 matches 9 bases. In germline, CDR1 is SGHVS, CDR2 FQNEAQ. This CDR3 comprises 11 residues. The ends lost 7 bases at V and 7 bases at J; junction bases unmatched: 2. CDR3 bases: TGTGCCAGCACCCTAGCGGGGGAGCAGTACTTC. This codes for CASTLAGEQYF. Full variable domain (rest looked up from reference TRBV7-8 and TRBJ2-7): GAGVSQSPRYKVAKRGQDVALRCDPISGHVSLFWYQQALGQGPEFLTYFQNEAQLDKSGLPSDRFFAERPEGSVSTLKIQRTQQEDSAVYLCASTLAGEQYFGPGTRLTVT.

The chain employs TRBV18 and TRBJ2-6; the D call may be TRBD1 or TRBD2 (7 bases each). Germline loops: CDR1 KGHSH, CDR2 LQKENI. This CDR3 contains 17 residues. Trimming stripped 3 bases from V and 2 bases from J, with 14 bases between. CDR3 in amino acids: CASSPTGRVPGANVLTF. The DNA of the CDR3 is TGTGCCAGCTCACCGACAGGGAGGGTCCCTGGGGCCAACGTCCTGACTTTC.

This CDR3 is CASSPGTGHMNTEAFF. CDR3 nucleotide sequence: TGCGCCAGCAGCCCCGGGACGGGCCACATGAACACTGAAGCTTTCTTT. The rearrangement links TRBV5-1 to TRBJ1-1, with D maybe TRBD1 (5 bases). Trimming took off 4 bases at V and 0 bases at J, with 16 bases between the two ends. Germline V lookup: CDR1 SGHRS, CDR2 YFSETQ. The length of the CDR3 is 16 residues.

This clone was picked up one time. The chain carries TRBV18 and TRBJ2-3, with 8 bases identical to TRBD1. Germline loops: CDR1 KGHSH, CDR2 LQKENI. This CDR3 is built from 15 residues. Trimming removed 2 bases from V and 4 bases from J; junction bases left unmatched: 5. DNA for the CDR3: TGTGCCAGCTCACCAGGACAGGGTGTCGCAGATACGCAGTATTTT. Translating gives CASSPGQGVADTQYF. The whole variable domain, remainder taken from reference TRBV18 and TRBJ2-3, is NAGVMQNPRHLVRRRGQEARLRCSPMKGHSHVYWYRQLPEEGLKFMVYLQKENIIDESGMPKERFSAEFPKEGPSILRIQQVVRGDSAAYFCASSPGQGVADTQYFGPGTRLTVL.

The CDR3 DNA is TGTGCCAGCAGCTTAGATACAGTCTATGGCTACACCTTC. As protein: CASSLDTVYGYTF. The chain couples TRBV13 to TRBJ1-2; D gene unclear. V lost 1 base and J 4 bases, leaving 7 bases between the germline ends. The CDR3 totals 13 residues. Germline CDR1 and CDR2: PRHDT and FYEKMQ (reference sequence). Drawing the rest from reference TRBV13 and TRBJ1-2, the complete variable domain is AAGVIQSPRHLIKEKRETATLKCYPIPRHDTVYWYQQGPGQDPQFLISFYEKMQSDKGSIPDRFSAQQFSDYHSELNMSSLELGDSALYFCASSLDTVYGYTFGSGTRLTVV.

The gene calls are TRBV10-3 and TRBJ1-1; a weak D match, TRBD1 (6 bases). The V end lost 6 bases, the J end lost 8 bases, and 13 bases lay between the germline ends. The CDR3 totals 12 residues. CDR1 is ENHRY, CDR2 SYGVKD, per germline. CDR3 protein: CAIRGADDEAFF. CDR3 coding DNA: TGTGCCATCAGGGGGGCGGACGACGAAGCTTTCTTT.

This clone turned up a few times. V and J are TRBV5-1 and TRBJ1-2, with TRBD1 identical over 9 bases. CDR3 length equals 15 residues. Germline values: CDR1 SGHRS, CDR2 YFSETQ. The trim removed 3 bases at V and 4 bases at J, leaving 7 bases unmatched. The CDR3 here is CASSWGQGRGYGYTF. The CDR3 coding sequence is TGCGCCAGCAGCTGGGGACAGGGCCGTGGCTATGGCTACACCTTC.

This clone showed up just a few times. The J gene is TRBJ1-2, the V gene TRBV4-1, with D perhaps TRBD1 (6 bases). With 1 base removed from V and 6 bases from J, the gap between germline ends came to 15 bases. The germline CDR1 and CDR2 sequences are MGHRA and YSYEKL. This CDR3 is built from 15 residues. In DNA form, the CDR3 reads TGCGCCAGCAGCCAAGGAGGGGGTAGGGGGAATGGCTACACCTTC. Protein: CASSQGGGRGNGYTF.

This clone was counted a few times. The chain recombines TRBV2 with TRBJ1-1, with D unclear. Germline CDR1 SNHLY, CDR2 FYNNEI. Trimming stripped 6 bases from V and 7 bases from J, with 9 bases between. This CDR3 has 11 residues. The CDR3 DNA sequence: TGTGCCAGCAGAGGACTTATTGAAGCTTTCTTT. Amino acid sequence: CASRGLIEAFF.